The 24 T cell receptor beta chains given below trace back to one sample, sequenced in a study of technical replicates of blood from several donors. Assay used: immunoSEQ multiplex PCR; TCRdb lists only in-frame clones, some missing. The sample gives 60,000 to 65,000 clones, roughly 92% of which show up once; roughly 4.2% is in the top ten. Sequenced sample: PBMCs. The receptors come from a human donor in good health. Some clones in this sample may be carry-over from other donors' samples.

The gene calls are TRBV7-9 and TRBJ2-7, with D possibly matching TRBD1 (6 bases). Trimming took 4 bases from V and 3 from J, leaving 19 bases between them. Germline V gene sequence: CDR1 SEHNR, CDR2 FQNEAQ (reference sequence). The CDR3 runs 16 residues. Written as DNA, the CDR3 is TGTGCCAGCAGCTCAAGGGGACGGGACACTTTCTACGAGCAGTACTTC. As protein: CASSSRGRDTFYEQYF.

The chain is built from TRBV5-6 and TRBJ1-4; a weak D match, TRBD1 (5 bases). This CDR3 region has 16 residues. Germline V gives CDR1 SGHDT, CDR2 YYEEEE. Trimming cost V 3 bases and J 0 bases, with 12 bases left between them. The CDR3 here is CASSWGDVATNEKLFF. The CDR3 bases are TGTGCCAGCAGCTGGGGGGACGTTGCAACTAATGAAAAACTGTTTTTT.

V gene TRBV7-9 combines with J gene TRBJ1-4, with 11 bases identical to TRBD1. The CDR3 covers 13 residues. J lost 7 bases, V lost 8 bases, and 3 bases had no gene match. From germline, CDR1 is SEHNR and CDR2 FQNEAQ (reference sequence). CDR3 DNA: TGTGCCAGCGGACAGGGGGCTAGTGAAAAACTGTTTTTT. Its protein is CASGQGASEKLFF.

The rearrangement links TRBV14 to TRBJ1-2; TRBD1 matches 7 bases. Germline values: CDR1 SGHDN, CDR2 FVKESK. Losses at the gene ends were 1 base for V and 4 bases for J; bases not matched to a gene: 6. The CDR3 runs to 15 residues. CDR3 residues: CASSQGQGMGYGYTF. The CDR3 DNA follows: TGTGCCAGCAGCCAAGGACAGGGTATGGGCTATGGCTACACCTTC.

The J gene is TRBJ1-2, the V gene TRBV5-6; D is unresolved. Trimming pared 4 bases from V and 3 bases from J, leaving 10 bases between. Germline CDR1 and CDR2: SGHDT and YYEEEE. This CDR3 contains 13 residues. The CDR3 DNA reads as TGTGCCAGCAGCCCGCTGCTAGACTATGGCTACACCTTC. Protein sequence: CASSPLLDYGYTF.

J is TRBJ2-6 and V is TRBV4-1; 9 nucleotides line up with TRBD1. The junction had 5 bases not matched to a gene; V was cut back by 5 bases and J by 0 bases. In germline, CDR1 is MGHRA, CDR2 YSYEKL. The CDR3 runs to 17 residues. CDR3 residues: CASSATGGISGANVLTF. The CDR3 DNA reads TGCGCCAGCAGCGCGACAGGGGGAATCTCTGGGGCCAACGTCCTGACTTTC.

The chain recombines TRBV7-2 with TRBJ2-7; 10 bases align to TRBD1. Losses at the gene ends were 5 bases for V and 2 bases for J; bases not matched to a gene: 9. Germline V gives CDR1 SGHTA, CDR2 FQGNSA. CDR3 length: 16 amino acids. CDR3 in DNA: TGTGCCAGCAGCCCGAGGACAGGGGGAATCCCCTACGAGCAGTACTTC. It translates to CASSPRTGGIPYEQYF.

The chain employs TRBV29-1 and TRBJ2-7; a possible D gene is TRBD1 (5 bases). V was cut by 5 bases and J by 2 bases, with 13 bases left in between. Germline CDR1 and CDR2: SQVTM and ANQGSEA. The length of the CDR3 is 13 residues. The CDR3 DNA follows: TGCAGCGTTCGTCAAGGGGCCACCTACGAGCAGTACTTC. Residues: CSVRQGATYEQYF.

The chain employs TRBV11-2 and TRBJ2-1; D call uncertain. Per germline, CDR1 SGHAT and CDR2 FQNNGV. V shed 1 base and J shed 2 bases, with 6 bases lying between them. The CDR3 runs to 14 residues. This chain's CDR3 is CASSLASTYNEQFF. The CDR3 bases are TGTGCCAGCAGCTTAGCCAGTACCTACAATGAGCAGTTCTTC. Full variable domain (rest looked up from reference TRBV11-2 and TRBJ2-1): EAGVAQSPRYKIIEKRQSVAFWCNPISGHATLYWYQQILGQGPKLLIQFQNNGVVDDSQLPKDRFSAERLKGVDSTLKIQPAKLEDSAVYLCASSLASTYNEQFFGPGTRLTVL.

This clone ranks as medium-sized. CDR3 coding DNA: TGCGCCAGCAGCTGGAAAGGGGATACTAACTATGGCTACACCTTC. It encodes CASSWKGDTNYGYTF. This chain uses TRBV4-1 with TRBJ1-2, with D tentatively TRBD1 (5 bases). CDR3 length equals 15 residues. The germline CDR1 and CDR2 sequences are MGHRA and YSYEKL. V was shortened by 5 bases and J by 0 bases, with 13 bases between the two germline ends.

This clone was seen only once. The V gene is TRBV5-1, the J gene TRBJ2-5; 11 bases align to TRBD2. Germline V gene data show CDR1 as SGHRS and CDR2 as YFSETQ. This CDR3 has 13 amino acids. Trimming removed 5 bases from V and 3 bases from J; junction bases left unmatched: 0. CDR3 sequence reads: CASSSGGEETQYF. The CDR3 DNA sequence: TGCGCCAGCAGTAGCGGGGGGGAAGAGACCCAGTACTTC.

The table lists this clone with a count of one. V is TRBV28 and J is TRBJ1-4; TRBD1 is a possible D gene (5 bases). Per germline, CDR1 MDHEN and CDR2 SYDVKM. CDR3 length: 13 residues. The ends were cut back, 10 bases at V and 7 bases at J, with 16 bases in the middle. Here the CDR3 DNA reads TGTGCCACCCACATTGGGGGGAGTGAAAAACTGTTTTTT. Translation gives CATHIGGSEKLFF.

The chain couples TRBV7-9 to TRBJ2-2; D is perhaps TRBD2 (6 bases). Between the trimmed V and J ends, which lost 5 bases and 4 bases, there was a span of 11 bases. This CDR3 comprises 14 residues. Germline V lookup: CDR1 SEHNR, CDR2 FQNEAQ (reference sequence). Here the CDR3 DNA reads TGTGCCAGCAGCCCACTGGGGGGCACCGGGGAGCTGTTTTTT. Its protein product is CASSPLGGTGELFF.

The chain is built from TRBV7-2 and TRBJ1-1; D unclear. V was shortened by 1 base and J by 10 bases, with 13 bases between the two germline ends. This CDR3 is 13 amino acids long. Germline V gene sequence: CDR1 SGHTA, CDR2 FQGNSA. The CDR3 DNA reads as TGTGCCAGCAGCTTAGACTTCGGGGTCGGAGCTTTCTTT. Translation gives CASSLDFGVGAFF.

J is TRBJ2-5 and V is TRBV2; 7 bases line up with TRBD1. Looked up from germline, CDR1 is SNHLY and CDR2 is FYNNEI. V lost 10 bases to trimming and J lost 5 bases; unmatched junction nucleotides: 10. The CDR3 spans 13 residues. CDR3 DNA sequence: TGTGCCAATACTGGACAGGACGAGGAGACCCAGTACTTC. Translating it yields CANTGQDEETQYF.

The chain links TRBV4-2 to TRBJ2-1; 12 positions match TRBD2. The J segment lost 0 bases and the V segment lost 4 bases, leaving 10 bases of the junction unmatched. CDR1 LGHNA and CDR2 YNFKEQ come from the germline V gene. The CDR3 extends over 19 amino acids. CDR3 nucleotide sequence: TGTGCCAGCAGCCTGAACCCTAGCGGGAGGGAGAGCTCCTACAATGAGCAGTTCTTC. It encodes CASSLNPSGRESSYNEQFF.

This chain joins TRBV29-1 and TRBJ2-3; 7 nucleotides align to TRBD2. The ends lost 3 bases at V and 2 bases at J; junction bases unmatched: 8. This CDR3 contains 15 residues. CDR1 is SQVTM and CDR2 is ANQGSEA in the germline V gene. This CDR3 is CSVDAGAGTTDTQYF. The CDR3 nucleotides are TGCAGCGTTGATGCTGGAGCGGGGACCACAGATACGCAGTATTTT.

CDR3 in amino acids: CASSPGQIQPQHF. For the CDR3, the DNA is TGCGCCAGCAGCCCCGGACAGATTCAGCCCCAGCATTTT. The chain combines TRBV4-1 with TRBJ1-5, with TRBD1 as a possible D gene (6 bases). V was cut by 4 bases and J by 6 bases, with 10 bases left in between. Germline values: CDR1 MGHRA, CDR2 YSYEKL. This CDR3 has 13 residues.

The chain employs TRBV29-1 and TRBJ2-7; 10 bases match TRBD2. Losses at the gene ends were 2 bases for V and 4 bases for J; bases not matched to a gene: 11. This CDR3 comprises 16 residues. The germline V gene has CDR1 SQVTM and CDR2 ANQGSEA. The CDR3 nucleotides are TGCAGCGTTGAATTTGGTGATAGCGGGAGGAATTACGAGCAGTACTTC. Translated, it gives CSVEFGDSGRNYEQYF.

This chain connects TRBV7-3 to TRBJ2-7, with TRBD1 matching 9 bases. The J segment lost 1 base and the V segment lost 3 bases, leaving 4 bases of the junction unmatched. The CDR3 is 15 residues long. In germline, CDR1 is SGHTA, CDR2 FQGTGA. CDR3 bases: TGTGCCAGCAGCTTGACAGGGGGGCGTTCCTACGAGCAGTACTTC. Residues: CASSLTGGRSYEQYF.

The DNA of the CDR3 is TGCGCCAGCAGCCGACAGGGGGCTTTCGACGAGCAGTACTTC. Protein: CASSRQGAFDEQYF. The chain has TRBV5-1 and TRBJ2-7, with 10 bases aligning to TRBD1. J was trimmed by 5 bases and V by 4 bases; bases with no gene match: 6. Germline-derived CDR1 and CDR2 are SGHRS and YFSETQ. CDR3 length: 14 residues.

The chain is built from TRBV2 and TRBJ2-1; TRBD2 matches 9 bases. CDR3 length: 15 residues. V shed 7 bases and J 2 bases; nucleotides not matched to a gene: 6. Germline V gives CDR1 SNHLY, CDR2 FYNNEI. CDR3 region: CASTRREGPYNEQFF. CDR3 coding DNA: TGTGCCAGCACGCGGCGGGAGGGCCCCTACAATGAGCAGTTCTTC.

The rearrangement joins TRBV10-1 to TRBJ2-7; no definite D call. Germline CDR1 reads WNHNN; CDR2 reads SYGVQD (reference sequence). The V gene lost 2 bases and the J gene lost 4 bases, with 9 bases spanning the gap. This CDR3 is 13 amino acids long. The DNA of the CDR3 is TGCGCCAGCAGTGAGGTGCAGAAATACGAGCAGTACTTC. Its translation: CASSEVQKYEQYF.

The chain is built from TRBV5-6 and TRBJ1-1, with a possible D match to TRBD1 (6 bases). The CDR3 loop spans 15 amino acids. Germline lookup yields CDR1 SGHDT and CDR2 YYEEEE. Trimming stripped 4 bases from V and 1 base from J, with 14 bases between. The CDR3 coding sequence is TGTGCCAGCAGCACCTATGACAGGCCGAACACTGAAGCTTTCTTT. This codes for CASSTYDRPNTEAFF.